This T cell receptor delta chain was captured in a study of gamma-delta T cells after stem cell transplantation. TCRdb reapplied CATT to the RT-PCR reads. The repertoire holds hundreds of delta-chain clones, with roughly two fifths as singletons. Germline CDR1 GEAIGNYY, CDR2 EKD. Deletions cut 3 bases from V and 2 bases from J, with 13 bases between. The CDR3 is 17 residues long. The chain joins TRDV2 to TRDJ3, with a tentative D call TRDD3 (5 bases). The sequence was collected from a human donor. It is not recorded whose cells these are; they may come from a transplant donor. The specimen was gamma-delta T cells. The CDR3 reads CACDSRGATWDTRQMFF. The DNA of the CDR3 is TGTGCCTGTGACTCTCGGGGAGCAACCTGGGACACCCGACAGATGTTTTTC.